This TCR beta chain was profiled in a study of molecular identifiers for immune sequencing clone quantification. Findings and limits, study-wide: Naive cells had under 1% of molecules in clones above 20 RNA copies, effectors over 97%.

In the case of this clonotype: The antigen remains unidentified. At one boundary the junction diverges from the germline segment, which might be a read error.

The authors built bulk TCR libraries by previously described methods with listed TCR primers. TCRdb independently ran MiXCR on the PCR reads; one entry per CDR3 protein. The table records 600,000 to 650,000 distinct CDR3 sequences, just under 20% of them present only once. Sequencing was performed on naive CD8+ T cells from blood, with Jurkat cell RNA spiked in. The subset here: FACS-sorted CD8+CD4-CCR7+CD45RA+ naive T cells. The receptor comes from a human donor in good health. Some libraries in this study had Jurkat cell RNA spiked in.

CDR3 residues: CASSLPESRNIQCF. The CDR3 DNA sequence: TGTGCCAGCAGTTTACCCGAGTCACGGAACATTCAGTGCTTC. The chain links TRBV12-3 or TRBV12-4 to TRBJ2-4; D remains unclear. This CDR3 region has 14 residues.